The 19 T cell receptor beta chains presented below share a single source sample, sequenced in a study of human T cells and chemical hapten exposure. Time point: patch test 2, 6 weeks after DPC sensitization. Treatment defined: therapeutic diphenylcyclopropenone sensitization with weekly scalp DPC. One entry per CDR3 protein, called by TCRdb with MiXCR from the RACE reads. The sample holds just over 350,000 distinct CDR3 sequences; about 6% are singletons and the top ten take around 6%. The sample was whole blood, taken in connection with sensitization to the hapten diphenylcyclopropenone (DPC). All receptors come from a woman aged 18 to 35 with alopecia areata. Some clones in this sample may be carry-over from other donors' samples.

This chain connects TRBV20-1 to TRBJ1-2, with no clear D. CDR1 and CDR2 (germline): DFQATT, SNEGSKA (reference sequence). CDR3 length: 13 amino acids. With 0 bases removed from V and 8 bases from J, the gap between germline ends came to 13 bases. CDR3 sequence: CSARDFRAFGYTF. CDR3 bases: TGCAGTGCTAGAGATTTTCGCGCGTTCGGCTACACCTTC.

This clonotype was detected only a few times. The chain has TRBV4-1 and TRBJ1-1; D gene uncertain. The CDR3 length is 16 residues. Germline values: CDR1 MGHRA, CDR2 YSYEKL. Trimming left V 1 base short and J 1 base short, with 13 bases between. This chain's CDR3 is CASSQGTLGPNTEAFF. CDR3 in DNA: TGCGCCAGCAGCCAAGGAACTCTCGGCCCGAACACTGAAGCTTTCTTT.

This clonotype has a count of ten or more. V and J are TRBV19 and TRBJ1-2; the D is unclear. The CDR3 extends over 16 amino acids. Per germline, CDR1 LNHDA and CDR2 SQIVND (reference sequence). With 7 bases removed from V and 3 bases from J, the gap between germline ends came to 21 bases. The CDR3 bases are TGTGCCAGTATTCAACCCTCCAGGACCCCGGACTATGGCTACACCTTC. Amino acid sequence: CASIQPSRTPDYGYTF.

This clonotype was seen a handful of times. The chain couples TRBV6-5 to TRBJ2-2, with D uncertain. Germline V lookup: CDR1 MNHEY, CDR2 SVGAGI. This CDR3 has 12 amino acids. Trimming took off 10 bases at V and 2 bases at J, with 8 bases between the two ends. The CDR3: CATGTNTGELFF. CDR3 bases: TGTGCCACCGGCACAAACACCGGGGAGCTGTTTTTT.

Ten or more counts support this clonotype. The CDR3: CASSQDGTRYNEQFF. CDR3 nucleotide sequence: TGCGCCAGCAGCCAAGACGGGACTCGGTACAATGAGCAGTTCTTC. V is TRBV4-3 and J is TRBJ2-1, with D perhaps matching TRBD2 (6 bases). The CDR3 length is 15 residues. Per germline, CDR1 LGHNA and CDR2 YSLEER. V was trimmed by 0 bases and J by 4 bases, leaving 10 bases between them.

This clonotype was counted a few times. The chain has TRBV7-2 and TRBJ1-5, with D uncertain. Per germline, CDR1 SGHTA and CDR2 FQGNSA. CDR3 length equals 13 residues. V lost 1 base to trimming and J lost 5 bases, with 6 bases between them. The CDR3: CASSLVSDQPQHF. For the CDR3, the DNA is TGTGCCAGCAGCTTAGTCTCGGATCAGCCCCAGCATTTT. Variable domain in full (rest from reference TRBV7-2 and TRBJ1-5): GAGVSQSPSNKVTEKGKDVELRCDPISGHTALYWYRQSLGQGLEFLIYFQGNSAPDKSGLPSDRFSAERTGGSVSTLTIQRTQQEDSAVYLCASSLVSDQPQHFGDGTRLSIL.

This clonotype came up a few times. CDR3 residues: CASSYSVPGGAGRETQYF. The CDR3 DNA follows: TGTGCCAGCAGTTACTCGGTCCCCGGCGGGGCCGGGAGAGAGACCCAGTACTTC. The genes are TRBV6-6 and TRBJ2-5; D possibly corresponds to TRBD2 (6 bases). This CDR3 spans 18 amino acids. Trimming took 0 bases from V and 4 from J, leaving 21 bases between them. Germline-derived CDR1 and CDR2 are MNHNY and SVGAGI (reference sequence).

This clonotype was seen more than once but under ten times. CDR3 residues: CASSLYLLGTSEQYF. CDR3 nucleotides: TGTGCCAGCAGTTTATATTTACTCGGGACGAGCGAGCAGTACTTC. The V call is TRBV27, the J call TRBJ2-7; perhaps D is TRBD1 or TRBD2 (5 bases each). Trimming took off 1 base at V and 6 bases at J, with 16 bases between the two ends. Germline V gives CDR1 MNHEY, CDR2 SMNVEV (reference sequence). This CDR3 has 15 amino acids.

The J gene is TRBJ2-1, the V gene TRBV25-1, with D unclear. Germline loops: CDR1 MGHDK, CDR2 SYGVNS. V was cut by 3 bases and J by 2 bases, with 8 bases left in between. The CDR3 consists of 14 residues. In DNA, the CDR3 is TGTGCCAGCAGTGATGGTCCACCCTACAATGAGCAGTTCTTC. This gives the protein CASSDGPPYNEQFF.

The CDR3 sequence is CASSEDRVTNTEAFF. CDR3 in DNA: TGTGCCAGCAGTGAGGACAGGGTAACGAACACTGAAGCTTTCTTT. J is TRBJ1-1 and V is TRBV2, with 8 bases matching TRBD1. Per the germline V gene, CDR1 is SNHLY and CDR2 is FYNNEI. The CDR3 extends over 15 amino acids. With 3 bases clipped from V and 1 base from J, the junction kept 4 bases outside the gene matches.

The table lists this clonotype with many counts. The CDR3 sequence: CASTASPLYGYTF. The CDR3 DNA reads as TGTGCCAGCACCGCGTCCCCCTTATATGGCTACACCTTC. The rearrangement links TRBV27 to TRBJ1-2; D is uncertain. Germline V gives CDR1 MNHEY, CDR2 SMNVEV (reference sequence). V was pared by 7 bases and J by 5 bases, with 14 bases between. The CDR3 spans 13 residues.

This clonotype was found many times. V is TRBV29-1 and J is TRBJ2-5, with TRBD2 identical over 9 bases. Germline lookup yields CDR1 SQVTM and CDR2 ANQGSEA. The junction had 8 bases not matched to a gene; V was cut back by 4 bases and J by 5 bases. The CDR3 consists of 14 residues. The CDR3 sequence is CSVVGSGGGETQYF. The CDR3 bases are TGCAGCGTTGTTGGTAGCGGGGGCGGGGAGACCCAGTACTTC.

V usage is TRBV2 and J usage is TRBJ1-5; D is uncertain. Germline V CDR1 and CDR2: SNHLY, FYNNEI. This CDR3 contains 14 residues. Trimming cost V 7 bases and J 0 bases, with 10 bases left between them. The CDR3 bases are TGTGCCAGCACCGAAACAGATAGCAATCAGCCCCAGCATTTT. It codes for CASTETDSNQPQHF.

The chain uses TRBV7-8 and TRBJ2-2, with 12 bases fitting TRBD2. Germline V gene lookup returns CDR1 SGHVS and CDR2 FQNEAQ. Trimming at V came to 10 bases and at J to 4 bases, leaving 7 bases not matched to a gene. The CDR3 has 15 amino acids. Here the CDR3 DNA reads TGTGCCACCCCACTAGCGGGGGGTATCACCGGGGAGCTGTTTTTT. Translated: CATPLAGGITGELFF.

This clonotype appeared a few times. The rearrangement links TRBV9 to TRBJ2-3; D is unresolved. Germline V lookup: CDR1 SGDLS, CDR2 YYNGEE. The CDR3 loop spans 15 amino acids. V shed 2 bases and J shed 1 base, with 11 bases lying between them. CDR3 loop: CASSVAGTGTDTQYF. CDR3 coding DNA: TGTGCCAGCAGCGTCGCAGGTACGGGCACAGATACGCAGTATTTT.

This clonotype was seen at least ten times. The V call is TRBV6-5, the J call TRBJ1-1; 10 bases match TRBD1. J lost 5 bases, V lost 6 bases, and 6 bases had no gene match. This CDR3 spans 14 amino acids. Germline loops: CDR1 MNHEY, CDR2 SVGAGI. The CDR3 bases are TGTGCCAGCAGGCGGGGACAGGGGAGAACTGAAGCTTTCTTT. Its translation: CASRRGQGRTEAFF.

This clonotype has ten or more counts. The gene calls are TRBV20-1 and TRBJ2-4; TRBD1 matches at 8 bases. The CDR3 has 14 residues. The junction had 4 bases not matched to a gene; V was cut back by 5 bases and J by 1 base. Germline CDR1 is DFQATT and CDR2 is SNEGSKA (reference sequence). The CDR3 sequence is CSAQRQGAKNIQYF. The CDR3 DNA sequence: TGCAGTGCTCAACGACAGGGGGCCAAAAACATTCAGTACTTC.

This clonotype was detected ten times or more. The rearrangement links TRBV4-3 to TRBJ1-5; D is unclear. Trimming took off 0 bases at V and 9 bases at J, with 9 bases between the two ends. This CDR3 is 13 amino acids long. CDR1 and CDR2 (germline): LGHNA, YSLEER. CDR3 residues: CASSQEANGPQHF. DNA of the CDR3: TGCGCCAGCAGCCAAGAAGCTAATGGGCCCCAGCATTTT.

This clonotype was recorded many times. The chain is built from TRBV5-1 and TRBJ2-7; D gene ambiguous. The CDR3 loop spans 12 amino acids. Germline CDR1 and CDR2: SGHRS and YFSETQ. The V gene lost 0 bases and the J gene lost 4 bases, with 5 bases spanning the gap. Here the CDR3 reads CASSLDQYEQYF. CDR3 DNA: TGCGCCAGCAGCTTGGATCAGTACGAGCAGTACTTC. Supplemented by reference TRBV5-1 and TRBJ2-7, the full variable domain reads KAGVTQTPRYLIKTRGQQVTLSCSPISGHRSVSWYQQTPGQGLQFLFEYFSETQRNKGNFPGRFSGRQFSNSRSEMNVSTLELGDSALYLCASSLDQYEQYFGPGTRLTVT.